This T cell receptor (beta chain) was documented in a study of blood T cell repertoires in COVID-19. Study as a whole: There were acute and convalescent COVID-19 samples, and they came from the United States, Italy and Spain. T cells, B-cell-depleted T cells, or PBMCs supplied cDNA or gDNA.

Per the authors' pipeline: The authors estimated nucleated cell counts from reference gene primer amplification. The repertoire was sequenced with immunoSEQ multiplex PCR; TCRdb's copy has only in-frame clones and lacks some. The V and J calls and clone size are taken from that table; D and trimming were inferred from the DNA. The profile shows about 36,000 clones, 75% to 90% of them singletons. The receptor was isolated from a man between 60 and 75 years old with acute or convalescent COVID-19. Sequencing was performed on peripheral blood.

CDR3 DNA sequence: TGTGCCAGCAGCTTGGGGACAGGGGTTGGCACTGAAGCTTTCTTT. This codes for CASSLGTGVGTEAFF. V is TRBV11-3 and J is TRBJ1-1, with 10 bases lining up with TRBD1. CDR1 is SGHNT, CDR2 YENEEA, per germline. Losses at the gene ends were 3 bases for V and 4 bases for J; bases not matched to a gene: 5. This CDR3 spans 15 amino acids.